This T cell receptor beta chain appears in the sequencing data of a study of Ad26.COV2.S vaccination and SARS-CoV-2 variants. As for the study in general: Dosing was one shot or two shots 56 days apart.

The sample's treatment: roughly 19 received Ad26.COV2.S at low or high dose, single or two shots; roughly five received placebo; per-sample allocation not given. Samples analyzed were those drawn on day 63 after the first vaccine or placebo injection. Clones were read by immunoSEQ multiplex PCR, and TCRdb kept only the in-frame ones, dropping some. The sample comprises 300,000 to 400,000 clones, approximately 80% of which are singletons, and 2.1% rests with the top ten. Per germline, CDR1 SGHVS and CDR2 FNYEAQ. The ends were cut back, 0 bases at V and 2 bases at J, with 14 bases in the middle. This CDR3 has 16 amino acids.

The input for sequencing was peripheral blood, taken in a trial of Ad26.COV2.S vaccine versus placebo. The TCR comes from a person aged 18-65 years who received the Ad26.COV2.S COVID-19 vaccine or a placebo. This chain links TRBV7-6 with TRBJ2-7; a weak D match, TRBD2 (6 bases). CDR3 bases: TGTGCCAGCAGCTTAGCGGGCGGGACCGTCACCTACGAGCAGTACTTC. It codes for CASSLAGGTVTYEQYF.